This T cell receptor (beta chain) was captured in a study of cytomegalovirus exposure and HLA in healthy donors. Study details: Roughly 86 million unique TCRs from HLA-typed donors made up an early data release.

Whole-study findings and limits: Previous analysis showed most TCR beta V segments were productive about 87% or about 30% of the time.

Regarding this clone: Its cognate antigen is unknown.

The PCR was carried out with 60 Vbeta primers and 13 Jbeta primers. Assay used: immunoSEQ multiplex PCR; TCRdb lists only in-frame clones, some missing. The data contain some 160,000 clones, about 80% of them singletons. CDR1 is MGHRA and CDR2 is YSYEKL in the germline V gene. Trimming at V came to 0 bases and at J to 5 bases, leaving 11 bases not matched to a gene. The CDR3 covers 18 residues. The chain combines TRBV4-1 with TRBJ2-1; 9 bases line up with TRBD2. Sequencing was performed on PBMCs. The clonotype comes from a woman aged 50 to 65 in good health and CMV-seronegative. CDR3 sequence: CASSQEGPTSGGNNEQFF. CDR3 bases: TGCGCCAGCAGCCAAGAGGGGCCGACTAGCGGTGGAAACAATGAGCAGTTCTTC.